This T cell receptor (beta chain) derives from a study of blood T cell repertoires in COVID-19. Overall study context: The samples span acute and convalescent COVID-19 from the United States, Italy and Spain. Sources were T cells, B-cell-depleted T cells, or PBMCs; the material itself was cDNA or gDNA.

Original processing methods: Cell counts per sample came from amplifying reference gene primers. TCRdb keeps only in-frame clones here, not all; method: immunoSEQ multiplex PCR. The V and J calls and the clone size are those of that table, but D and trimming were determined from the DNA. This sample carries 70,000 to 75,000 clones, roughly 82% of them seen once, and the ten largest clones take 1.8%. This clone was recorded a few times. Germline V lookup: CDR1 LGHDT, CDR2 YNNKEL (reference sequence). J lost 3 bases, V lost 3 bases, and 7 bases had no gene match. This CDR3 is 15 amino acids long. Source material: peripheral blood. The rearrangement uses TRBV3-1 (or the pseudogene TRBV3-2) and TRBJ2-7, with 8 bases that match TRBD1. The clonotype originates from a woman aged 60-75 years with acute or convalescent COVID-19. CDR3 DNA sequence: TGTGCCAGCAGCCATGGGACAGGACAACTCTACGAGCAGTACTTC. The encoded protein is CASSHGTGQLYEQYF.